A single sample is the source of the 25 T cell receptor beta chains below, sequenced in a study of T cell responses to AZD1222 COVID-19 vaccine. Libraries were prepared by immunoSEQ multiplex PCR; TCRdb keeps only in-frame clonotypes and omits some of them. The profile shows over 95,000 clones, 88% of them singletons. The source material was peripheral blood, sampled on day 0 of AZD1222 vaccination. All receptors come from an adult in good health.

The V and J genes are TRBV5-1 and TRBJ2-7; D not resolved. The ends were cut back, 0 bases at V and 1 base at J, with 14 bases in the middle. CDR1 and CDR2 from the germline V gene are SGHRS and YFSETQ. CDR3 length: 16 amino acids. CDR3 region: CASSLEGRTPSYEQYF. The CDR3 DNA is TGCGCCAGCAGCTTGGAGGGCAGGACCCCTTCCTACGAGCAGTACTTC.

The rearrangement uses TRBV6-2 or TRBV6-3 and TRBJ2-2; TRBD2 matches 11 bases. This CDR3 region has 17 residues. Germline lookup yields CDR1 MNHEY and CDR2 SVGEGT. V gave up 0 bases and J gave up 7 bases; unmatched junction bases: 7. This CDR3 reads CASSYSPLAGEYGELFF. CDR3 nucleotide sequence: TGTGCCAGCAGTTACTCACCACTAGCGGGAGAGTACGGGGAGCTGTTTTTT.

This sequence joins TRBV27 and TRBJ1-2; perhaps TRBD1 as D (5 bases). The V end lost 4 bases, the J end lost 7 bases, and 7 bases lay between the germline ends. The CDR3 has 11 amino acids. Germline CDR1 MNHEY, CDR2 SMNVEV (reference sequence). DNA for the CDR3: TGTGCCAGCAGTTCAGGGAGTGGCTACACCTTC. It translates to CASSSGSGYTF.

The chain recombines TRBV28 with TRBJ1-5; D uncertain. Trimming took 6 bases from V and 2 from J, leaving 8 bases between them. The CDR3 is 13 amino acids. The germline CDR1 and CDR2 sequences are MDHEN and SYDVKM. The DNA of the CDR3 is TGTGCCAGCAGGATTGGAGGCAATCAGCCCCAGCATTTT. Translating gives CASRIGGNQPQHF. The whole variable domain, filled in from reference TRBV28 and TRBJ1-5, reads DVKVTQSSRYLVKRTGEKVFLECVQDMDHENMFWYRQDPGLGLRLIYFSYDVKMKEKGDIPEGYSVSREKKERFSLILESASTNQTSMYLCASRIGGNQPQHFGDGTRLSIL.

V and J are TRBV18 and TRBJ2-1, with 14 bases lining up with TRBD2. Trimming removed 2 bases from V and 8 bases from J; junction bases left unmatched: 2. The CDR3 runs 15 residues. Germline CDR1 reads KGHSH; CDR2 reads LQKENI. The CDR3: CASSPGTSGSYEQFF. The CDR3 region has the DNA TGTGCCAGCTCACCAGGGACTAGCGGGAGCTATGAGCAGTTCTTC. The full variable domain, with the rest looked up from reference TRBV18 and TRBJ2-1, is NAGVMQNPRHLVRRRGQEARLRCSPMKGHSHVYWYRQLPEEGLKFMVYLQKENIIDESGMPKERFSAEFPKEGPSILRIQQVVRGDSAAYFCASSPGTSGSYEQFFGPGTRLTVL.

V usage is TRBV28 and J usage is TRBJ1-2, with 8 bases matching TRBD1. There are 15 residues in the CDR3. Germline V CDR1 and CDR2: MDHEN, SYDVKM. The V and J ends lost 5 bases and 5 bases, in that order; junction bases with no gene match: 10. This chain's CDR3 is CASSQGQGAGYGYTF. The CDR3 DNA reads as TGTGCCAGCAGTCAGGGGCAGGGGGCAGGTTATGGCTACACCTTC.

This clone was seen a single time. The V gene is TRBV5-1, the J gene TRBJ2-7, with 11 nucleotides matching TRBD1. The V segment lost 2 bases and the J segment 6 bases; nucleotides outside the gene matches: 10. Per germline, CDR1 SGHRS and CDR2 YFSETQ. The CDR3 totals 16 residues. The CDR3 DNA sequence: TGCGCCAGCAGCTTAAGACCGGGACAGGGGGGTAGCGAGCAGTACTTC. Its protein is CASSLRPGQGGSEQYF.

This chain joins TRBV10-3 and TRBJ2-7; 11 bases align to TRBD1. Per germline, CDR1 ENHRY and CDR2 SYGVKD. This CDR3 has 13 residues. The J segment lost 5 bases and the V segment lost 8 bases, leaving 5 bases of the junction unmatched. The CDR3: CAIGDRGLNEQYF. The CDR3 DNA follows: TGTGCCATCGGGGACAGGGGGTTAAACGAGCAGTACTTC.

The chain combines TRBV7-9 with TRBJ2-3, with unresolved D. CDR1 SEHNR and CDR2 FQNEAQ come from the germline V gene (reference sequence). The ends were cut back, 1 base at V and 2 bases at J, with 4 bases in the middle. This CDR3 has 13 residues. The CDR3 DNA follows: TGTGCCAGCAGCTTAGACCTCACAGATACGCAGTATTTT. It is translated as CASSLDLTDTQYF. Using reference TRBV7-9 and TRBJ2-3 for the parts outside the CDR3, the full variable domain is DTGVSQNPRHKITKRGQNVTFRCDPISEHNRLYWYRQTLGQGPEFLTYFQNEAQLEKSRLLSDRFSAERPKGSFSTLEIQRTEQGDSAMYLCASSLDLTDTQYFGPGTRLTVL.

The chain links TRBV4-2 to TRBJ2-1; D is perhaps TRBD2 (5 bases). The CDR3 consists of 15 residues. CDR1 is LGHNA and CDR2 is YNFKEQ in the germline V gene. The V end lost 0 bases, the J end lost 8 bases, and 14 bases lay between the germline ends. CDR3 nucleotide sequence: TGTGCCAGCAGCCAAGATCGTCTAGCAGTCGATGAGCAGTTCTTC. Translating it yields CASSQDRLAVDEQFF.

J is TRBJ1-4 and V is TRBV4-2; D unclear. The germline V gene has CDR1 LGHNA and CDR2 YNFKEQ. The CDR3 is made up of 13 amino acids. Trimming removed 0 bases at V and 8 bases at J, with 7 bases between. The DNA for the CDR3 is TGTGCCAGCAGCCAAGATCTACGGGAAAAACTGTTTTTT. This translates into CASSQDLREKLFF.

This clone is a singleton in its sample. The chain carries TRBV28 and TRBJ1-6; no firm D call. CDR1 is MDHEN, CDR2 SYDVKM, per germline. Deletions cut 3 bases from V and 7 bases from J, with 13 bases between. This CDR3 contains 15 residues. CDR3 region: CASSFRGIGNSPLHF. The DNA of the CDR3 is TGTGCCAGCAGTTTTAGAGGGATTGGAAATTCACCCCTCCACTTT.

This chain joins TRBV5-1 and TRBJ2-2; 8 nucleotides agree with TRBD2. This CDR3 spans 16 amino acids. Germline loops: CDR1 SGHRS, CDR2 YFSETQ. Losses at the gene ends were 0 bases for V and 3 bases for J; bases not matched to a gene: 4. The CDR3 nucleotides are TGCGCCAGCAGCTTGGCGTCTAGCGGGTACACCGGGGAGCTGTTTTTT. It specifies CASSLASSGYTGELFF.

The gene calls are TRBV7-8 and TRBJ2-1; 8 positions match TRBD1. The germline V gene has CDR1 SGHVS and CDR2 FQNEAQ. V gave up 7 bases and J gave up 2 bases; unmatched junction bases: 4. The CDR3 runs 14 residues. The CDR3 protein is CASNAGGAYNEQFF. The CDR3 DNA sequence: TGTGCCAGCAACGCAGGGGGCGCCTACAATGAGCAGTTCTTC.

Written as DNA, the CDR3 is TGCGCCAGCAGCCAATCTCCCACAGGGTCCGGGAACACTGAAGCTTTCTTT. This codes for CASSQSPTGSGNTEAFF. V usage is TRBV4-1 and J usage is TRBJ1-1; D is possibly TRBD1 (6 bases). Trimming shortened V by 2 bases and J by 1 base, and 17 bases separated the two germline ends. Germline loops: CDR1 MGHRA, CDR2 YSYEKL. The CDR3 loop spans 17 amino acids.

The genes are TRBV10-3 and TRBJ2-7; the match to TRBD1 covers 8 bases. The CDR3 contains 15 residues. Germline trimming cut 7 bases from V and 2 bases from J; bases unmatched to any gene: 10. Germline V lookup: CDR1 ENHRY, CDR2 SYGVKD. The CDR3 here is CAIKRGQGPTYEQYF. The CDR3 nucleotides are TGTGCCATCAAGAGAGGACAGGGACCCACCTACGAGCAGTACTTC.

The chain has TRBV19 and TRBJ2-1; D call uncertain. The CDR3 totals 14 residues. The germline CDR1 and CDR2 sequences are LNHDA and SQIVND (reference sequence). The V and J ends lost 0 bases and 11 bases respectively, with 14 bases between them. The CDR3 is CASSIDLSSNKQFF. The CDR3 nucleotides read TGTGCCAGTAGTATAGATCTATCGAGTAACAAGCAGTTCTTC.

The J gene is TRBJ2-1, the V gene TRBV24-1, with 9 bases lining up with TRBD1. CDR1 KGHDR and CDR2 SFDVKD come from the germline V gene. The CDR3 extends over 15 amino acids. The junction had 9 bases not matched to a gene; V was cut back by 5 bases and J by 8 bases. In DNA form, the CDR3 reads TGTGCCACCAGTGTCCCGGGACAGGGATTTTATGAGCAGTTCTTC. Translating gives CATSVPGQGFYEQFF.

The chain carries TRBV5-1 and TRBJ2-1; the match to TRBD2 covers 11 bases. The trim removed 4 bases at V and 7 bases at J, leaving 7 bases unmatched. CDR3 length: 15 amino acids. Germline CDR1 SGHRS, CDR2 YFSETQ. CDR3 protein: CASSPLAGGSNEQFF. CDR3 in DNA: TGCGCCAGCAGCCCTCTAGCGGGAGGTAGTAATGAGCAGTTCTTC.

This chain links TRBV29-1 with TRBJ2-1; TRBD1 matches at 9 bases. Trimming removed 2 bases from V and 3 bases from J; junction bases left unmatched: 8. CDR3 length: 16 amino acids. The germline V gene encodes CDR1 SQVTM and CDR2 ANQGSEA. The CDR3 sequence is CSVEPLGQGNYNEQFF. The CDR3 DNA reads as TGCAGCGTTGAACCACTGGGACAGGGCAACTACAATGAGCAGTTCTTC.

This chain joins TRBV6-5 and TRBJ1-2, with D unclear. V was cut by 2 bases and J by 7 bases, with 14 bases left in between. The CDR3 is made up of 14 amino acids. Germline V lookup: CDR1 MNHEY, CDR2 SVGAGI. CDR3 bases: TGTGCCAGCAGTTACCAAACCTCCCCGAGTGGCTACACCTTC. This translates into CASSYQTSPSGYTF.

This rearrangement joins TRBV4-2 to TRBJ1-1; no clear D gene. Deletions cut 0 bases from V and 4 bases from J, with 3 bases between. CDR1 is LGHNA and CDR2 is YNFKEQ in the germline V gene. The CDR3 covers 12 residues. The chain's CDR3 is CASSQEPTEAFF. CDR3 DNA: TGTGCCAGCAGCCAAGAGCCCACTGAAGCTTTCTTT.

J is TRBJ2-1 and V is TRBV27; 13 positions agree with TRBD2. Per germline, CDR1 MNHEY and CDR2 SMNVEV (reference sequence). Trimming cost V 5 bases and J 4 bases; bases outside gene matches: 5. The CDR3 contains 16 residues. CDR3 amino acids: CASSTPGLAGYNEQFF. The CDR3 DNA reads TGTGCCAGCAGTACGCCGGGACTAGCGGGGTACAATGAGCAGTTCTTC.

The V and J genes are TRBV19 and TRBJ2-5; no firm D call. There are 16 residues in the CDR3. CDR1 is LNHDA, CDR2 SQIVND, per germline (reference sequence). Trimming pared 1 base from V and 4 bases from J, leaving 16 bases between. The CDR3 nucleotides read TGTGCCAGTAGTATAGGCGGTAGTCGTATCGGAGAGACCCAGTACTTC. This codes for CASSIGGSRIGETQYF.

V and J are TRBV5-1 and TRBJ2-1, with 10 bases identical to TRBD2. This CDR3 is 14 amino acids long. Germline CDR1 and CDR2: SGHRS and YFSETQ. The trim removed 2 bases at V and 9 bases at J, leaving 5 bases unmatched. The DNA for the CDR3 is TGCGCCAGCAGCTTCAGCGGGAGGGCCGGTGAGCAGTTCTTC. It encodes CASSFSGRAGEQFF.